The rows below give T cell receptor beta chains drawn from one sample of a study of T-cell reconstitution after alpha-beta-depleted transplantation in children. TCRdb passed the PCR reads through MiXCR, listing each CDR3 protein once. The sample consists of 55,000 to 70,000 distinct CDR3 sequences, roughly 11% of them appearing once. The material was PBMCs, obtained before TCRalphabeta/CD19-depleted stem cell transplant. The receptors come from a boy aged 5-17 years with acute myeloid leukemia, due to receive a stem cell transplant. The CDR3 runs from the conserved cysteine through the conserved F or W. The D gene is left open where the match is weak. Clone size is not always given. Where it is, it says once, few, many or a class for expanded clones.

clone_size	d_call	v_call	j_call	cdr3_nt	cdr3_aa
many	TRBD2	TRBV11-1	TRBJ2-1	TGTGCCAGCAGCTTAACTAGCGAGCGATACAATGAGCAGTTCTTC	CASSLTSERYNEQFF
.	.	TRBV14	TRBJ1-6	TGTGCCAGCAGCCGTGGGGCAACTCTCCCTTGGAATTCACCCCTCCACTTT	CASSRGATLPWNSPLHF
many	.	TRBV21-1	TRBJ2-1	TGTGCCAGCAGCAACAATGTGTCCAGGAGCAGTGAGCAGTTCTTC	CASSNNVSRSSEQFF
many	.	TRBV28	TRBJ2-1	TGTGCCAGCAGTTTCCTAAGGGTTCTGAATGAGCAGTTCTTC	CASSFLRVLNEQFF
many	TRBD2	TRBV27	TRBJ2-5	TGTGCCAGCAGTCGAGCGGGGGGGCGCGGAGAGACCCAGTACTTC	CASSRAGGRGETQYF
few	.	TRBV6-2/TRBV6-3	TRBJ2-7	TGTGCCAGCAGTTACTGCTCGCGATTGCTAGCTGTCGGCGAGCAGTACTTC	CASSYCSRLLAVGEQYF
many	.	TRBV20-1	TRBJ2-7	TGCAGTGCTAGAGTGGCGGTTCCTGGCTCCTACGAGCAGTACTTC	CSARVAVPGSYEQYF
many	TRBD1	TRBV5-5	TRBJ2-7	TGTGCCAGCAGCTTGACAGGGGGCGACTACGAGCAGTACTTC	CASSLTGGDYEQYF
many	TRBD2	TRBV12-3/TRBV12-4	TRBJ2-3	TGTGCCAGCAGTACTGGACTAGCGGGGATCACAGATACGCAGTATTTT	CASSTGLAGITDTQYF
few	.	TRBV3-1	TRBJ2-1	TGTGCCAGCAGCCGGTCCGCTAGCGATGAGCAGTTCTTC	CASSRSASDEQFF
many	TRBD1	TRBV14	TRBJ2-3	TGTGCCAGCAGCCAAACAGCAGGGGGCCTCACAGATACGCAGTATTTT	CASSQTAGGLTDTQYF
many	.	TRBV10-3	TRBJ2-5	TGTGCCATCAGGGGAGTAAACCAAGAGACCCAGTACTTC	CAIRGVNQETQYF
medium-sized	.	TRBV28	TRBJ1-1	TGTGCCAGCAGCCCCCCGGGTCCGACGGCTTTCTTT	CASSPPGPTAFF
many	.	TRBV19	TRBJ1-1	TGTGCCAGTAGTATAGCGACAGCCCAGGGGACTGAAGCTTTCTTT	CASSIATAQGTEAFF
many	.	TRBV14	TRBJ2-2	TGTGCCAGCAGCCAAGCAGGGTACTGGACCGGGGAGCTGTTTTTT	CASSQAGYWTGELFF
many	.	TRBV20-1	TRBJ1-6	TGCAGTGCTAGAGATCTTCGGGACTCCGGTACCTATAATTCACCCCTCCACTTT	CSARDLRDSGTYNSPLHF
many	.	TRBV7-9	TRBJ1-1	TGTGCCAGCAGCAACCCTTTTGGTACTGAAGCTTTCTTT	CASSNPFGTEAFF
many	.	TRBV14	TRBJ2-3	TGTGCCAGCAGCCAAAGAACTCCGGGACACCTGGCGGATACGCAGTATTTT	CASSQRTPGHLADTQYF
many	TRBD1	TRBV12-3/TRBV12-4	TRBJ1-1	TGTGCCAGCAACCTAAGGGACAGGGAAGGTACTGAAGCTTTCTTT	CASNLRDREGTEAFF
many	.	TRBV7-6	TRBJ2-1	TGTGCCAGCAGCTTAAACCCGACTACCGGCTCCTACAATGAGCAGTTCTTC	CASSLNPTTGSYNEQFF
few	TRBD2	TRBV5-1	TRBJ2-1	TGCGCCAGCAGCTTGACTAGCGGGGGGGCCACCTACAATGAGCAGTTCTTC	CASSLTSGGATYNEQFF
.	.	TRBV20-1	TRBJ1-1	TGCAGTGCTAGAGTTGAGGGGGGGAACACTGAAGCTTTCTTT	CSARVEGGNTEAFF
many	TRBD2	TRBV4-3	TRBJ2-5	TGCGCCAGCAGCCAAGATCTAGCGGGAGACGAGACCCAGTACTTC	CASSQDLAGDETQYF
many	.	TRBV7-9	TRBJ2-7	TGTGCCAGCAGCTTAGAAGGAGCCGACTACGAGCAGTACTTC	CASSLEGADYEQYF
.	.	TRBV30	TRBJ1-2	TGTGCCTGGAGTGTAGGAGGGCATGGCTACACCTTC	CAWSVGGHGYTF
many	.	TRBV3-1	TRBJ1-6	TGTGCCAGCAGCCATAACCACCAGGGGAATTCACCCCTCCACTTT	CASSHNHQGNSPLHF
many	.	TRBV6-1	TRBJ2-3	TGTGCCAGCAGGTTTAGCGGCTCAAGCACAGATACGCAGTATTTT	CASRFSGSSTDTQYF
few	.	TRBV20-1	TRBJ2-1	TGCAGCGAAAAGGGTTTAATTAACAATGAGCAGTTCTTC	CSEKGLINNEQFF
.	.	TRBV6-2/TRBV6-3	TRBJ1-5	TGTGCCAGCAGTTCACCGGGTAGTCAGCCCCAGCATTTT	CASSSPGSQPQHF
many	.	TRBV29-1	TRBJ2-7	TGCAGCGTTGAAGACAGGTCCTACGAGCAGTACTTC	CSVEDRSYEQYF
many	TRBD2	TRBV7-8	TRBJ2-5	TGTGCCAGCAGCTTAGGTGACCTATGGACTAGCAATGTGGAGACCCAGTACTTC	CASSLGDLWTSNVETQYF
many	.	TRBV20-1	TRBJ2-1	TGCAGTGCCCACAGCTCCTACAATGAGCAGTTCTTC	CSAHSSYNEQFF
many	.	TRBV6-5	TRBJ1-2	TGTGCCAGCAGTTACTCGGGAAGACATCAGTATGGCTACACCTTC	CASSYSGRHQYGYTF
.	.	TRBV4-1	TRBJ2-3	TGCGCCAGCAGCTTCGCCGGGTTCGATACGCAGTATTTT	CASSFAGFDTQYF
.	TRBD2	TRBV2	TRBJ2-5	TGTGCCAGCAGGAGGACTAGCGGGTCCCAAGAGACCCAGTACTTC	CASRRTSGSQETQYF
.	.	TRBV3-1	TRBJ2-2	TGTGCCAGCAGCTTCGGGACTCTCACCGGGGAGCTGTTTTTT	CASSFGTLTGELFF
many	TRBD1	TRBV2	TRBJ2-3	TGTGCCAGCAGCGGACAGGGAAGGGGCACAGATACGCAGTATTTT	CASSGQGRGTDTQYF
many	TRBD1	TRBV7-2	TRBJ1-3	TGTGCCAGCAGCCCGACAGGGAGGTCGGGAAACACCATATATTTT	CASSPTGRSGNTIYF
many	.	TRBV10-3	TRBJ2-1	TGTGCCATCGGTCGGAGCCTATACAATGAGCAGTTCTTC	CAIGRSLYNEQFF
.	.	TRBV7-2	TRBJ1-6	TGTGCCAGCAGACTTACCGGGACCGTTGTGTCACCCCTCCACTTT	CASRLTGTVVSPLHF
many	TRBD2	TRBV10-3	TRBJ2-3	TGTGCCATCAGTGAGTCAATGGCTAGCGGACGCACAGATACGCAGTATTTT	CAISESMASGRTDTQYF